This TCR beta chain was captured by sequencing in a study of blood T cell repertoires in COVID-19. About the research overall: The analysed material was cDNA or gDNA that came from T cells, B-cell-depleted T cells, or PBMCs.

Data came from immunoSEQ multiplex PCR; TCRdb stores just in-frame clones and leaves some out. The data show under 250,000 clones, around 86% seen once. Germline CDR1 SGHTA, CDR2 FQGNSA. The length of the CDR3 is 17 residues. Trimming removed 4 bases from V and 3 bases from J; junction bases left unmatched: 10. The clonotype originates from a man aged 55 to 70 who had recovered from COVID-19. V and J are TRBV7-2 and TRBJ2-7, with 12 bases matching TRBD2. The material sequenced was peripheral blood. The CDR3, as DNA: TGTGCCAGCAGCTCGCCCCGTGGGACTAGCGGGTTCTACGAGCAGTACTTC. This codes for CASSSPRGTSGFYEQYF.